What follows are 6 T cell receptor beta chains derived from one specimen sequenced in a study of technical replicates of blood from a handful of donors. Produced via immunoSEQ multiplex PCR; TCRdb's table is partial and in-frame only. Among about 76,000 clones, 90% to 95% were seen once, and the ten largest hold under 0.5%. The sample taken for sequencing was T cells isolated from PBMCs. The source is a human donor in good health.

The chain combines TRBV7-9 with TRBJ2-1; a weak D match, TRBD2 (6 bases). This CDR3 has 18 residues. V dropped 1 base and J dropped 0 bases, with 16 bases sitting between them. Looked up from germline, CDR1 is SEHNR and CDR2 is FQNEAQ (reference sequence). CDR3 amino acids: CASSLVGDLSGSYNEQFF. CDR3 nucleotide sequence: TGTGCCAGCAGCTTAGTAGGGGACTTAAGTGGCTCCTACAATGAGCAGTTCTTC.

The chain couples TRBV19 to TRBJ2-1, with 7 nucleotides matching TRBD2. Germline-derived CDR1 and CDR2 are LNHDA and SQIVND (reference sequence). V lost 0 bases, J lost 6 bases, and 14 bases stayed unmatched. The CDR3 is 18 amino acids. The CDR3 here is CASSIESVGGRVVNEQFF. Here the CDR3 DNA reads TGTGCCAGTAGTATAGAGTCAGTCGGCGGGAGAGTGGTCAATGAGCAGTTCTTC.

J is TRBJ2-2 and V is TRBV14; perhaps TRBD1 as D (5 bases). CDR1 is SGHDN, CDR2 FVKESK, per germline. This CDR3 contains 16 residues. The germline V and J ends were trimmed by 4 bases and 1 base, with 13 bases remaining between them. The CDR3 coding sequence is TGTGCCAGCAGCCGCATTCAGGGCGAGAACACCGGGGAGCTGTTTTTT. Residues: CASSRIQGENTGELFF.

The chain is built from TRBV14 and TRBJ2-3; 10 nucleotides line up with TRBD2. J was trimmed by 4 bases and V by 5 bases; bases with no gene match: 6. This CDR3 comprises 15 residues. Germline V gene lookup returns CDR1 SGHDN and CDR2 FVKESK. The chain's CDR3 is CASSVGTSVSDTQYF. CDR3 sequence (DNA): TGTGCCAGCAGCGTGGGGACTAGCGTCTCAGATACGCAGTATTTT.

The chain links TRBV2 to TRBJ2-2, with a weak D call TRBD1 (7 bases). The CDR3 has 16 residues. Germline V CDR1 and CDR2: SNHLY, FYNNEI. Trimming removed 4 bases from V and 6 bases from J, with 18 bases in between. The chain's CDR3 is CASSVQGGSVAGELFF. The DNA for the CDR3 is TGTGCCAGCAGTGTCCAGGGGGGTTCTGTAGCCGGGGAGCTGTTTTTT.

This chain joins TRBV9 and TRBJ1-5; no clear D gene. This CDR3 is 19 amino acids long. The germline V gene encodes CDR1 SGDLS and CDR2 YYNGEE. Trimming cost V 3 bases and J 8 bases, with 30 bases left between them. CDR3 nucleotides: TGTGCCAGCAGCGCGCGGCTCCCAGAAGGGCTGCACTTCGGGAAGCCCCAGCATTTT. Protein sequence: CASSARLPEGLHFGKPQHF.